This is a list of T cell receptor beta chains from one sample in a study of glioma-infiltrating T cells after dendritic cell vaccination. Profiled with immunoSEQ multiplex PCR; TCRdb holds only in-frame clones, not every one. The data show approximately 100,000 clones, around 80% seen once. Here the sequenced sample was blood, taken before dendritic cell vaccination. The receptors were sampled from a human donor with glioblastoma. Both conserved end residues are part of each CDR3. D genes are given only for firm matches. Expanded clones are given a class, and other clones once, few, many or no size at all.

>TRBJ2-1|NA|16|TRBV4-2|NA
CASSRRFGPDTHEQFF
TGTGCCAGCAGCCGCCGTTTTGGCCCCGATACCCATGAGCAGTTCTTC
>TRBJ2-7|NA|16|TRBV18|NA
CASSPWSRPEVFEQYF
TGTGCCAGCTCACCCTGGAGTCGTCCGGAGGTCTTCGAGCAGTACTTC
>TRBJ1-5|TRBD1|14|TRBV5-1|once
CASSPRGQDQPQHF
TGCGCCAGCAGCCCCAGGGGGCAAGATCAGCCCCAGCATTTT
>TRBJ2-5|NA|16|TRBV6-5|NA
CASSYSQATAQETQYF
TGTGCCAGCAGTTACTCTCAGGCGACAGCTCAAGAGACCCAGTACTTC
>TRBJ2-7|NA|14|TRBV15|NA
CATSRGWPHYEQYF
TGTGCCACCAGCAGAGGTTGGCCCCACTACGAGCAGTACTTC
>TRBJ1-2|NA|14|TRBV9|once
CASSAGGAGYGYTF
TGTGCCAGCAGCGCGGGGGGGGCAGGCTATGGCTACACCTTC
>TRBJ1-2|NA|12|TRBV4-1|NA
CASSYQDYGYTF
TGCGCCAGCAGCTACCAGGACTATGGCTACACCTTC
>TRBJ2-1|TRBD2|18|TRBV7-9|NA
CASSTTPPGASGSDEQFF
TGTGCCAGCAGCACGACACCCCCCGGGGCTAGCGGGAGTGATGAGCAGTTCTTC
>TRBJ2-7|NA|16|TRBV4-2|NA
CASSQGLAGLPNEQYF
TGTGCCAGCAGCCAAGGGTTGGCAGGGCTTCCCAACGAGCAGTACTTC
>TRBJ2-1|TRBD2|16|TRBV5-6|once
CASSSRAGGGYNEQFF
TGTGCCAGCAGCTCTCGTGCGGGGGGCGGCTACAATGAGCAGTTCTTC
>TRBJ1-2|NA|15|TRBV11-2|NA
CASTAVVANNYGYTF
TGTGCCAGCACCGCTGTGGTAGCTAATAACTATGGCTACACCTTC
>TRBJ1-6|TRBD1|15|TRBV4-1|NA
CASSQVGQGNSPLHF
TGCGCCAGCAGCCAAGTAGGACAGGGGAATTCACCCCTCCACTTT
>TRBJ2-5|NA|15|TRBV6-5|NA
CASSYGDLPSETQYF
TGTGCCAGCAGTTACGGAGACTTACCGTCCGAGACCCAGTACTTC
>TRBJ1-2|TRBD1|13|TRBV6-6|NA
CASSLGQGDGYTF
TGTGCCAGCAGCTTGGGACAGGGGGATGGCTACACCTTC
>TRBJ1-2|TRBD1|14|TRBV6-5|once
CASSGTGGLYGYTF
TGTGCCAGCAGTGGGACAGGGGGATTGTATGGCTACACCTTC
>TRBJ2-5|NA|13|TRBV6-1|NA
CASRQGGVETQYF
TGTGCCAGCCGACAGGGAGGAGTAGAGACCCAGTACTTC
>TRBJ1-2|NA|16|TRBV6-5|NA
CASSYLLSGANYGYTF
TGTGCCAGCAGTTATCTGTTGTCCGGGGCTAACTATGGCTACACCTTC
>TRBJ1-4|NA|13|TRBV5-8|NA
CASSRQDNEKLFF
TGTGCCAGCAGCAGACAGGATAATGAAAAACTGTTTTTT
>TRBJ1-3|TRBD1|14|TRBV28|NA
CASSRGQVGNTIYF
TGTGCCAGCAGCAGAGGACAGGTCGGAAACACCATATATTTT
>TRBJ1-2|TRBD1|15|TRBV5-4|NA
CASSLPTQGDYGYTF
TGTGCCAGCAGCTTGCCTACCCAGGGGGACTATGGCTACACCTTC
>TRBJ2-5|TRBD2|14|TRBV19|NA
CASSATGTRETQYF
TGTGCCAGTAGCGCCACCGGGACTAGGGAGACCCAGTACTTC
>TRBJ1-1|TRBD1|15|TRBV18|once
CASSPTMTGPTEAFF
TGTGCCAGCTCACCTACAATGACAGGGCCCACTGAAGCTTTCTTT
>TRBJ2-1|TRBD2|17|TRBV19|NA
CASSYGGLAGVYNEQFF
TGTGCCAGTAGTTATGGGGGACTAGCGGGGGTGTACAATGAGCAGTTCTTC
>TRBJ1-1|NA|13|TRBV7-9|NA
CASSLLGATEAFF
TGTGCCAGCAGCTTATTAGGGGCGACTGAAGCTTTCTTT
>TRBJ1-1|TRBD1|13|TRBV19|NA
CASSIRGQLRAFF
TGTGCCAGTAGTATAAGGGGACAGCTTAGAGCTTTCTTT
>TRBJ1-1|NA|13|TRBV6-6|once
CASSYSRGGATFF
TGTGCCAGCAGTTACTCACGAGGGGGTGCAACTTTCTTT
>TRBJ2-1|TRBD1|18|TRBV11-3|NA
CASSSRDRGLPSTNEQFF
TGTGCCAGCAGCTCCCGGGACAGGGGGCTACCTTCCACCAATGAGCAGTTCTTC
>TRBJ1-2|NA|14|TRBV11-2|NA
CASSLDNRGYGYTF
TGTGCCAGCAGCTTAGATAATAGAGGATATGGCTACACCTTC
>TRBJ1-1|TRBD1|15|TRBV6-5|NA
CASSPTGGLRTEAFF
TGTGCCAGCAGTCCCACAGGGGGCTTGAGGACTGAAGCTTTCTTT
>TRBJ2-3|NA|13|TRBV27|NA
CASSLEGSPTQYF
TGTGCCAGCAGTTTAGAGGGCTCTCCTACGCAGTATTTT
>TRBJ2-5|NA|13|TRBV6-1|NA
CASSGVAVGTQYF
TGTGCCAGCAGTGGCGTAGCGGTAGGGACCCAGTACTTC
>TRBJ2-7|NA|15|TRBV27|NA
CASSLYRQGGYEQYF
TGTGCCAGCAGTTTATATCGTCAGGGAGGATACGAGCAGTACTTC
>TRBJ2-5|NA|15|TRBV7-9|NA
CASSLQLIMEETQYF
TGTGCCAGCAGCTTACAACTCATTATGGAGGAGACCCAGTACTTC
>TRBJ1-6|NA|16|TRBV27|few
CASSLVSIRYNSPLHF
TGTGCCAGCAGTTTGGTCTCTATTCGATATAATTCACCCCTCCACTTT
>TRBJ1-1|NA|13|TRBV19|NA
CASRIQGGTEAFF
TGTGCCAGTAGGATACAGGGAGGCACTGAAGCTTTCTTT
>TRBJ1-2|NA|20|TRBV28|NA
CASSLWVPGGGAGANYGYTF
TGTGCCAGCAGTTTATGGGTTCCCGGGGGGGGCGCGGGAGCTAACTATGGCTACACCTTC
>TRBJ2-5|TRBD2|16|TRBV5-1|NA
CASSLAVGGDQETQYF
TGCGCCAGCAGCTTGGCCGTCGGGGGGGACCAAGAAACCCAGTACTTC
>TRBJ2-7|TRBD1|13|TRBV2|NA
CASTTGFTYEQYF
TGTGCCAGTACGACAGGGTTTACCTACGAGCAGTACTTC
>TRBJ1-6|TRBD1|15|TRBV7-3|NA
CASSSTGGSGSPLHF
TGTGCCAGCAGCTCGACAGGGGGCTCAGGATCACCCCTCCACTTT
>TRBJ2-3|TRBD2|16|TRBV5-1|NA
CASSPLMGLAEDTQYF
TGCGCCAGCAGCCCCCTAATGGGACTAGCGGAGGATACGCAGTATTTT
>TRBJ2-4|TRBD1|16|TRBV5-1|NA
CASSSGTGATKNIQYF
TGCGCCAGCAGCAGCGGGACAGGGGCTACCAAAAACATTCAGTACTTC
>TRBJ2-7|NA|14|TRBV6-5|NA
CASSPRTASYEQYF
TGTGCCAGCAGTCCACGGACAGCCTCCTACGAGCAGTACTTC
>TRBJ2-7|NA|12|TRBV7-9|NA
CASSFRAPEQYF
TGTGCCAGCAGCTTTAGAGCGCCCGAGCAGTACTTC
>TRBJ2-7|TRBD2|19|TRBV11-3|NA
CASSSRGGLAGGTRYEQYF
TGTGCCAGCAGCTCCCGTGGGGGCCTAGCGGGGGGGACGAGGTACGAGCAGTACTTC
>TRBJ1-2|NA|15|TRBV19|few
CASSIPGGSNYGYTF
TGTGCCAGTAGTATCCCCGGCGGTTCTAACTATGGCTACACCTTC
>TRBJ1-3|NA|16|TRBV7-9|few
CASSYNRDKSGNTIYF
TGTGCCAGCAGTTATAACAGGGATAAATCTGGAAACACCATATATTTT
>TRBJ2-7|TRBD2|16|TRBV14|NA
CVSSQGGLAGDSEQYF
TGTGTCAGCAGCCAAGGAGGACTAGCGGGAGATTCCGAGCAGTACTTC
>TRBJ1-5|TRBD1|15|TRBV30|NA
CAWSTQGYGNQPQHF
TGTGCCTGGAGTACACAGGGGTATGGCAATCAGCCCCAGCATTTT
>TRBJ1-4|TRBD1|15|TRBV7-9|NA
CASSSDGQGYEKLFF
TGTGCCAGCAGCTCGGACGGACAGGGGTACGAAAAACTGTTTTTT
>TRBJ2-3|NA|16|TRBV5-1|NA
CASSLVSSVSTDTQYF
TGCGCCAGCAGCTTGGTCTCGTCGGTGAGCACAGATACGCAGTATTTT